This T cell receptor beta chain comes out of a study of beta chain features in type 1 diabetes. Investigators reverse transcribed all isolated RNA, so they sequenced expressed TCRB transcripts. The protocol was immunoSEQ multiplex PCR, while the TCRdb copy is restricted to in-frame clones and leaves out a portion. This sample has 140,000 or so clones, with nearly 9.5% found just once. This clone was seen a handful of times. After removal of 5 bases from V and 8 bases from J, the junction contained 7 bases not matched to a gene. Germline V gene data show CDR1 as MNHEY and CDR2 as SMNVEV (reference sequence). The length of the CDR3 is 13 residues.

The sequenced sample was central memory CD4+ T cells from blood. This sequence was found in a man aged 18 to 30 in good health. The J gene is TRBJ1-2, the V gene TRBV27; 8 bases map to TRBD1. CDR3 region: CASSPQTGVGYTF. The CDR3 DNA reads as TGTGCCAGCAGTCCGCAGACAGGGGTAGGCTACACCTTC.